This T cell receptor (beta chain) was sequenced in a study of T cell responses to AZD1222 COVID-19 vaccine (dated by TCRdb to the early 2020s). Notes on the research overall: Because spike-specific TCR depth and breadth did not differ between the two schedules, AZD1222 recipients who got a second dose at roughly 4 weeks were pooled with those who got a second dose at roughly 12 weeks. Enrollment into the trials was organized by age into subgroups of 18-55, 56-69 and 70-plus years, and those subgroups contained about 150, 27 and 61 TCR-sequenced participants, respectively. TCR sequencing covered about 230 trial participants: 200 to 220 given two doses of AZD1222 and 26 given two doses of MenACWY control vaccine.

The CDR3 contains 14 residues, cysteine and phenylalanine counted. The read is trimmed to its CDR3 DNA, 42 bases read in frame from base 1. The germline V gene (reference sequence) sets CDR1 to LNHDA and CDR2 to SQIVND. V is shortened by 5 bases, J by 0 bases, and the region joining them spans 10 bases. This clone was counted once. There is no known antigen for this receptor. Qualities for individual bases were not recorded, and no much larger clone is one base off. The CDR3 regions of human TCRbeta chains were analyzed by immunosequencing. The published analysis was carried out like this. TCRs in the repertoires were matched against a reference library of SARS-CoV-2-specific TCRs that had been generated with the MIRA antigen-specificity platform. Breadth meant the fraction of unique TCRs that were SARS-CoV-2-associated, whereas depth meant the fraction of total T cells that were SARS-CoV-2-associated. Each spike-specific TCR was assigned to its reactive spike region and to a CD4 or CD8 class using the MIRA data. Log10-transformed breadth and depth values were compared by one-way ANOVA with Sidak's multiple comparisons tests. In its TCRdb copy, this immuneACCESS table keeps in-frame sequences only and misses some clones. Where compared with another copy, unresolved V genes explain less than half of these, and the others have no known cause. The V and J calls and clone size are taken from that table; D and trimming were inferred from the DNA. For this sample there are fewer than 55,000 clones; approximately 83% appear just once. The ten largest account for approximately 52% of the sample.

The paper's findings and limits, for the study overall: The vaccine-associated CD4 TCRs covered the entire spike protein, and the dominant responses fell in regions 160-218 and 743-854. After two AZD1222 doses, both the breadth and the depth of spike-specific TCRs were significantly higher than at day 0 and than in MenACWY recipients. Reportedly, close to half of the unique spike-specific TCRs recognized epitopes lying outside the regions that are mutated in the B.1.351 and B.1.1.7 variants. Most participants were white British and females outnumbered males, and the authors suggested that clonal diversity may have been underestimated. In the small 56-69-year group, the increase in depth fell short of significance, most likely because of low power. Because no day 14 peak-response samples were available, the repertoires could be characterized only after the peak T cell response. Conclusions about previously exposed vaccinees were limited because only six AZD1222 recipients were SARS-CoV-2 seropositive at baseline.

The time point label here, explained by the study, means: baseline before first vaccination. The vaccinee samples were drawn from two UK trials, COV001 and COV002, one of which was a single-blind randomized controlled phase 2/3 trial testing AZD1222 (ChAdOx1 nCoV-19) in healthy adults. For TCRbeta chain sequencing, PBMC samples from trial participants were taken at day 0 and at day 28 after the second dose. Sequencing used peripheral blood, obtained on day 0 of AZD1222 vaccination. This sequence was found in an adult in good health. The V and J segments used are TRBV19 and TRBJ1-2; no D gene call is confident. This receptor carries the CDR3 CASSARITNYGYTF. The base sequence is TGTGCCAGTAGTGCACGGATAACTAACTATGGCTACACCTTC. With all but the CDR3 taken from the reference TRBV19 and TRBJ1-2 genes, the full variable domain is: DGGITQSPKYLFRKEGQNVTLSCEQNLNHDAMYWYRQDPGQGLRLIYYSQIVNDFQKGDIAEGYSVSREKKESFPLTVTSAQKNPTAFYLCASSARITNYGYTFGSGTRLTVV.